A single T cell receptor (beta chain) is shown here with its context. Its cognate antigen is unknown. The source of the sample is a study of T cell responses to AZD1222 COVID-19 vaccine. Study-wide findings and caveats: Targets within unmutated variant regions were reportedly found for nearly half of spike-specific TCRs.

Data came from immunoSEQ multiplex PCR; TCRdb stores just in-frame clones and leaves some out. The sample comprises about 120,000 clones, roughly 86% of which are singletons, and 4.4% rests with the top ten. Germline assignment: CDR1 MNHEY and CDR2 SMNVEV (reference sequence). Trimming removed 3 bases from V and 4 bases from J; junction bases left unmatched: 1. The CDR3 is made up of 14 amino acids. The clonotype comes from an adult in good health. This specimen was peripheral blood, taken on day 0 of AZD1222 vaccination. The chain carries TRBV27 and TRBJ2-1, with 9 bases matching TRBD2. The CDR3 loop reads CASSLAGGYNEQFF. In DNA form, the CDR3 reads TGTGCCAGCAGTTTGGCGGGAGGGTACAATGAGCAGTTCTTC.